Detailed here is one T cell receptor beta chain. Followed over time, Seattle patients had been enrolled while infection was active. The data are from a study of blood T cell repertoires in COVID-19. V was cut by 2 bases and J by 6 bases, with 6 bases left in between. CDR3 length: 13 residues. Germline V gives CDR1 SGHDT, CDR2 YYEEEE. Authors' methods: Using reference gene primer amplification, nucleated cell counts were estimated. TCRdb keeps only in-frame clones here, not all; method: immunoSEQ multiplex PCR. V and J calls plus clone size are reproduced from that table; the DNA served to infer D and trimming. The sample consists of a few hundred thousand clones, approximately 89% of them appearing once.

What was sequenced was peripheral blood. V gene TRBV5-6 combines with J gene TRBJ1-6, with no clear D. The clonotype originates from a woman in her 70s with COVID-19, enrolled during active disease. CDR3 protein: CASSFGSNSPLHF. The CDR3 nucleotides read TGTGCCAGCAGCTTTGGGAGTAATTCACCCCTCCACTTT. The full variable domain, in which reference TRBV5-6 and TRBJ1-6 provide the parts outside the CDR3, is DAGVTQSPTHLIKTRGQQVTLRCSPKSGHDTVSWYQQALGQGPQFIFQYYEEEERQRGNFPDRFSGHQFPNYSSELNVNALLLGDSALYLCASSFGSNSPLHFGNGTRLTVT.